This TCR beta chain was recovered during a study of cytomegalovirus exposure and HLA in healthy donors. General study findings and limits: The likely origin of a cluster of highly shared sequence variants was a sequencing artifact.

CDR1 and CDR2 (germline): MNHEY, SVGAGI. Between the trimmed V and J ends, which lost 6 bases and 2 bases, there was a span of 7 bases. The CDR3 has 13 residues. With respect to this clone: Its specificity is not known.

PCR involved 60 Vbeta and 13 Jbeta primers. The protocol was immunoSEQ multiplex PCR, while the TCRdb copy is restricted to in-frame clones and leaves out a portion. The sample has about 110,000 clones; approximately 78% are singletons. The gene calls are TRBV6-5 and TRBJ1-4; D remains ambiguous. The source is a woman younger than 45 in good health and CMV-seronegative. The sequencing sample was made of PBMCs. The CDR3 region has the DNA TGTGCCAGCAGGCGTAGCACTAATGAAAAACTGTTTTTT. It translates to CASRRSTNEKLFF.